This T cell receptor (beta chain) was captured in a study of T-cell memory formation after mild COVID-19. Study-level results: The finding that pre-infection memory included some responding clones suggested that cross-reactive memory joined.

TCRdb reprocessed the 5' RACE reads via MiXCR and lists one record per CDR3 protein. Of approximately 500,000 distinct CDR3 sequences in the sample, 20% to 25% were seen once. Concerning this clonotype itself: What it binds is unknown.

Sample: PBMCs or a T cell subset sorted from them (not recorded which). The receptor's source is an adult woman who had mild COVID-19 (a few samples of this study predate the infection). Cell type and time point are not known.

For the CDR3, the DNA is TGCAGTGCTAGTAGACCTTACTCTGGAAACACCATATATTTT. Translation: CSASRPYSGNTIYF. The rearrangement uses TRBV20-1 and TRBJ1-3; D uncertain. Trimming took 3 bases from V and 0 from J, leaving 9 bases between them. In germline, CDR1 is DFQATT, CDR2 SNEGSKA (reference sequence). CDR3 length: 14 amino acids.